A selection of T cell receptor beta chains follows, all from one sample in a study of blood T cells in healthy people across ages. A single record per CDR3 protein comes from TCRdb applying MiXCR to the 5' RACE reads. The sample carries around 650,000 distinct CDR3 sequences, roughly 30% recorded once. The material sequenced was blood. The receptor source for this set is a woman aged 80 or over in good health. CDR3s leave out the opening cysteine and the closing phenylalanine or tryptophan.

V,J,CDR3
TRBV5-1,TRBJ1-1,ASSLVSGQGGTEAF
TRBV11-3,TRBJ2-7,ASSTNSTTGWPYEQY
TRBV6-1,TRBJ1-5,ASSGSINQPQH
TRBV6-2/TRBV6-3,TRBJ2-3,ASSFVLRAVTASTDTQY
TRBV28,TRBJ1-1,ASSPPGRVNTEAF
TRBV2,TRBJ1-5,ASSGAGRLGNQPQH
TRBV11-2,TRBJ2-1,ASSLGLVLGEDGRF
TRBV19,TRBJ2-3,ASSVTSGGITDTQY
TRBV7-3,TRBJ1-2,ASSPDGGRVGYT
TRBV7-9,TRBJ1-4,ASSPMTENEKLF
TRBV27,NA,ASSASRNSYNEQY
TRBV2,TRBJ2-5,ASSEAKTQY
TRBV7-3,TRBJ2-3,ASSRGTSGGDTQY
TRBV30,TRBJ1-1,AWSSVAEAF
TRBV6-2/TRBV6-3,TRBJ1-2,ATLTRQANYGYT
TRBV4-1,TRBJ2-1,ASSQTGTSGGAGEQF
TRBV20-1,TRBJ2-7,SASDLAGGYEQY
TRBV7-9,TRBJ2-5,ASSLVVGATGETQY
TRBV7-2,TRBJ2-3,ASSLRLVITQY
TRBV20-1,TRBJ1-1,SAVTGRNTEAF
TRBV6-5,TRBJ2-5,ASWSLVQETQY
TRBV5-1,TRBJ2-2,ASSATGGYTGELF
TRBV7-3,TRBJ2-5,ASSSQGALLETQY
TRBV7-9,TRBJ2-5,ASSLRELRETQY
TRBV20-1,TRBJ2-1,SAGWTSGGEQF
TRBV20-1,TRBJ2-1,SASWLAFGNEQF
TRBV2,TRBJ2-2,ASSGPGGETGELF
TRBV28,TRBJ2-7,ASSSIEQQY
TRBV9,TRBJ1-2,ASSVAAANYGYT